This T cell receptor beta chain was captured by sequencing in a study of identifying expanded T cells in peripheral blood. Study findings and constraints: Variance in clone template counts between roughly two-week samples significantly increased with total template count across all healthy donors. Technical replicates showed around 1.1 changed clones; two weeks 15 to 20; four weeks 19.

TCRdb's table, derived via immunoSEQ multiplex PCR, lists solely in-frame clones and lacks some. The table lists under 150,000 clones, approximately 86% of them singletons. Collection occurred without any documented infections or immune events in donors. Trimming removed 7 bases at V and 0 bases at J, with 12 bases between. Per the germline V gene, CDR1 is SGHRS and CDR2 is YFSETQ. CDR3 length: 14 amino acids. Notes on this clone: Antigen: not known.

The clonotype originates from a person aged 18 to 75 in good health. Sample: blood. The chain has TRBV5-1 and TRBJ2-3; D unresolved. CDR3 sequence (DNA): TGCGCCAGCTCGGCAGGCGCTAGCACAGATACGCAGTATTTT. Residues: CASSAGASTDTQYF.